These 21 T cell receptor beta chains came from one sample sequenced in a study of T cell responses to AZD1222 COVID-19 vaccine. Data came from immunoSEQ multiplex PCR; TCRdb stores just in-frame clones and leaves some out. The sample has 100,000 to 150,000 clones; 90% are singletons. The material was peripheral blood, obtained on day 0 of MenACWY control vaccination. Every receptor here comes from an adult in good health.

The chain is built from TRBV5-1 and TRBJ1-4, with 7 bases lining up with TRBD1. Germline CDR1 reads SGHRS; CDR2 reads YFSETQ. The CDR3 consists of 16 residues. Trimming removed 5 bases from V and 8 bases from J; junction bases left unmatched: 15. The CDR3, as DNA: TGCGCCAGCAGATACGGACAGGCCTCGCGGTACGAAAAACTGTTTTTT. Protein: CASRYGQASRYEKLFF.

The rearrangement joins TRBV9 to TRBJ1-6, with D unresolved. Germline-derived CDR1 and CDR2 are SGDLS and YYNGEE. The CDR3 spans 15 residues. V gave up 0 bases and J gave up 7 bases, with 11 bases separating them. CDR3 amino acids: CASSVATNSNSPLHF. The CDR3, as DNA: TGTGCCAGCAGCGTAGCTACGAACAGCAATTCACCCCTCCACTTT.

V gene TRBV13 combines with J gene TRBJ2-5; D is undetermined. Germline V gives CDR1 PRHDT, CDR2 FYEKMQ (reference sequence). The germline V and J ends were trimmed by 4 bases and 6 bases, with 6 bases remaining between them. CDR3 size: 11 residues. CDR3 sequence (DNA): TGTGCCAGCAGCTCCGCGCAGACCCAGTACTTC. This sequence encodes CASSSAQTQYF. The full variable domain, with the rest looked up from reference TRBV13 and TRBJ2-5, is AAGVIQSPRHLIKEKRETATLKCYPIPRHDTVYWYQQGPGQDPQFLISFYEKMQSDKGSIPDRFSAQQFSDYHSELNMSSLELGDSALYFCASSSAQTQYFGPGTRLLVL.

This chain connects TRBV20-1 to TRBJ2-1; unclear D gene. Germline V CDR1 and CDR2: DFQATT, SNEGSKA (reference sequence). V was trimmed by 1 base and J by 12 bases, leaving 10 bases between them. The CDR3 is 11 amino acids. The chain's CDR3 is CSARGIWGQFF. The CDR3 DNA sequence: TGCAGTGCTAGAGGGATTTGGGGGCAGTTCTTC.

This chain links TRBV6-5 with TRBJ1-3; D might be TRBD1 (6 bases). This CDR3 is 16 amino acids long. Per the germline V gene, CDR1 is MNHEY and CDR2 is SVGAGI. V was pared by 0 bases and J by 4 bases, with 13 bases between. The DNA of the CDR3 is TGTGCCAGCAGTTACTCTCCATCGGGGGCAGGAAACACCATATATTTT. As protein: CASSYSPSGAGNTIYF.

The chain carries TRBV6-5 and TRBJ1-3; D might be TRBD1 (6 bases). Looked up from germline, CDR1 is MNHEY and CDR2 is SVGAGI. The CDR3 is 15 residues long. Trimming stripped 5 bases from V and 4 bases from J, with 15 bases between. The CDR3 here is CASSKGQWTGNTIYF. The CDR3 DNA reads TGTGCCAGCAGTAAGGGACAATGGACCGGAAACACCATATATTTT.

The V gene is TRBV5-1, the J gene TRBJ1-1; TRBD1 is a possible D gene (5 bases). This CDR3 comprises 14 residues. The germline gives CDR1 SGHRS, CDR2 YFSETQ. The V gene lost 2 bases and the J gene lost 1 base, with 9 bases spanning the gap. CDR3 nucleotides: TGCGCCAGCAGCTTTGAGGGGAGGAACACTGAAGCTTTCTTT. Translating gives CASSFEGRNTEAFF.

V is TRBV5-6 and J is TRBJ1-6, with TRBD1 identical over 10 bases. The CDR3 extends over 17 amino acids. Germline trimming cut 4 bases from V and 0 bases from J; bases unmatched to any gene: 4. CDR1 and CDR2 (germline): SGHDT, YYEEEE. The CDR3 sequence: CASSRRDRGSYNSPLHF. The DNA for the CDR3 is TGTGCCAGCAGCCGCCGGGACAGGGGCTCCTATAATTCACCCCTCCACTTT.

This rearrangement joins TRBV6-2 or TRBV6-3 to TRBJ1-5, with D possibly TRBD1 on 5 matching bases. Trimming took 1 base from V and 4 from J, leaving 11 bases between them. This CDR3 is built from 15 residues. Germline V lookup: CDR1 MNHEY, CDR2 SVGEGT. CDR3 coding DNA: TGTGCCAGCAGTTACTGGGGGTTCGGTAATCAGCCCCAGCATTTT. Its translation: CASSYWGFGNQPQHF.

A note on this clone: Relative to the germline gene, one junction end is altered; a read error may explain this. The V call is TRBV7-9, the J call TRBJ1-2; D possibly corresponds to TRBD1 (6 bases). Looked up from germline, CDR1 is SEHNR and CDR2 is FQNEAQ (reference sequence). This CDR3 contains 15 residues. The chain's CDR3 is CASSLELGQLYGYTF. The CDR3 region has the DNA TGTGCCAGCAGTTTAGAATTAGGACAGCTCTATGGCTACACCTTC.

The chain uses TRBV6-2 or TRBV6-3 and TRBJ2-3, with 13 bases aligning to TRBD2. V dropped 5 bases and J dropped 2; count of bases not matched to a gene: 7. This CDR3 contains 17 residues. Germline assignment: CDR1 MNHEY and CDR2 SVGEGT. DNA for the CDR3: TGTGCCAGCAGTGACCCCGGACTAGCGGGGGTCACAGATACGCAGTATTTT. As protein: CASSDPGLAGVTDTQYF.

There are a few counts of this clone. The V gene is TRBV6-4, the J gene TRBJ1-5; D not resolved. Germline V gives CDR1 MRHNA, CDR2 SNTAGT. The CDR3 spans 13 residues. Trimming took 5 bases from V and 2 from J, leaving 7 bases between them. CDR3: CASSPGGNQPQHF. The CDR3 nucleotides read TGTGCCAGCAGTCCAGGCGGCAATCAGCCCCAGCATTTT.

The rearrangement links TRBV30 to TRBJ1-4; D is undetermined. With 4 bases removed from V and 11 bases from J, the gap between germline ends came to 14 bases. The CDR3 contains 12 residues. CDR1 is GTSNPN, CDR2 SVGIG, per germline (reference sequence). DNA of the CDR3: TGTGCCTGGAAGGTCGGGATGCAGAAACTGTTTTTT. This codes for CAWKVGMQKLFF. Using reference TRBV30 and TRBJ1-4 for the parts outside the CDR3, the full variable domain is SQTIHQWPATLVQPVGSPLSLECTVEGTSNPNLYWYRQAAGRGLQLLFYSVGIGQISSEVPQNLSASRPQDRQFILSSKKLLLSDSGFYLCAWKVGMQKLFFGSGTQLSVL.

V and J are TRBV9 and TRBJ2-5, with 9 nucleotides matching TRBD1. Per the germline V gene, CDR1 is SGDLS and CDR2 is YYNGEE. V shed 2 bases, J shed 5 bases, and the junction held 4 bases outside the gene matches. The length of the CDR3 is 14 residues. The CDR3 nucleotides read TGTGCCAGCAGCGTGACAGGGGGTTGGGAGACCCAGTACTTC. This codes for CASSVTGGWETQYF.

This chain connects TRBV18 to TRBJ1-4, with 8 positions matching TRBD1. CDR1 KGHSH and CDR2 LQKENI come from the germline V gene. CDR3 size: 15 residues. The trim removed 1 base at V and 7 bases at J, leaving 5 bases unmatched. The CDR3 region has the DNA TGTGCCAGCTCACCACGTCAGGGGGCGGTTGAAAAACTGTTTTTT. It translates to CASSPRQGAVEKLFF.

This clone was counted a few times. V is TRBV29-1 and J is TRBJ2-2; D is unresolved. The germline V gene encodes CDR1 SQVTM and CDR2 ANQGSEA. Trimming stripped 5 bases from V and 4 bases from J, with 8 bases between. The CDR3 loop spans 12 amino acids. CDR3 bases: TGCAGCGTTTTTTTTGGCACCGGGGAGCTGTTTTTT. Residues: CSVFFGTGELFF.

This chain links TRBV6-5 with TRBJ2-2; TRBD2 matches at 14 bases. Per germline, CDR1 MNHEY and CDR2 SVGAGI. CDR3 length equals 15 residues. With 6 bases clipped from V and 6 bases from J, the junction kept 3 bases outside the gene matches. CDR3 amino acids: CASRTSGRGPGELFF. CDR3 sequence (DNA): TGTGCCAGCAGGACTAGCGGGAGGGGACCCGGGGAGCTGTTTTTT.

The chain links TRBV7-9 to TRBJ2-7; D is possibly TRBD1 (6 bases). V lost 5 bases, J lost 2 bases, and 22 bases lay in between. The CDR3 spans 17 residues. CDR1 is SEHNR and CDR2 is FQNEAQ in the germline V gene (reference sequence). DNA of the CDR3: TGTGCCAGCAGCACCTGGGGGCTACCGGGACACCCCTACGAGCAGTACGTC. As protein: CASSTWGLPGHPYEQYV.

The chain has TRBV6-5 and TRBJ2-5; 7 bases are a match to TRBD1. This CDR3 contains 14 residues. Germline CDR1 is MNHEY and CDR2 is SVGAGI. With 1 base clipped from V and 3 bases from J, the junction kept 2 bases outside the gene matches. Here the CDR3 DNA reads TGTGCCAGCAGTTACTTGGGACAGAAAGAGACCCAGTACTTC. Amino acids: CASSYLGQKETQYF.

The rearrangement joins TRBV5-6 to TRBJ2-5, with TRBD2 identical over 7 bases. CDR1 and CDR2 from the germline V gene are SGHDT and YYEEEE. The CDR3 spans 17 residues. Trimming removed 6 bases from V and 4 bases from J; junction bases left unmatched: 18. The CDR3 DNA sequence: TGTGCCAGCAACACCCTATGGGCTAGCGGAGCACTAGAGACCCAGTACTTC. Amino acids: CASNTLWASGALETQYF.

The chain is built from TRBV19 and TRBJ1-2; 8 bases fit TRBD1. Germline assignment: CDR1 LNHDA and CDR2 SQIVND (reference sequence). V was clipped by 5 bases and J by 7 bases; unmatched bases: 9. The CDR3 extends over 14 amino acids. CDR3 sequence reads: CASSYDRGTPGYTF. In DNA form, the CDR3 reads TGTGCCAGTAGTTATGACAGGGGAACGCCTGGCTACACCTTC. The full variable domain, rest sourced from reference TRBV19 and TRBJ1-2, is DGGITQSPKYLFRKEGQNVTLSCEQNLNHDAMYWYRQDPGQGLRLIYYSQIVNDFQKGDIAEGYSVSREKKESFPLTVTSAQKNPTAFYLCASSYDRGTPGYTFGSGTRLTVV.